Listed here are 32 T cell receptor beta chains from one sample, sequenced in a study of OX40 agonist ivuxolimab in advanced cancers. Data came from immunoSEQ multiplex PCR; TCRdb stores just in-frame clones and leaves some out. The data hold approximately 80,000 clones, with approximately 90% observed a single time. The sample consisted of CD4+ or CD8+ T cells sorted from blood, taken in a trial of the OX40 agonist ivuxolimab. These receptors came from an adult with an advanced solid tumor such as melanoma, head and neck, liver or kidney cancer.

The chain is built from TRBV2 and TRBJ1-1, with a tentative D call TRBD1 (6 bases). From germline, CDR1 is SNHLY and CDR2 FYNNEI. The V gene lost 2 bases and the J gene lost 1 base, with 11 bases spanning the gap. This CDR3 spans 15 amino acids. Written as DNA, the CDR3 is TGTGCCAGCAGTGAATCTAGGACAGCGAACACTGAAGCTTTCTTT. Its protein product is CASSESRTANTEAFF. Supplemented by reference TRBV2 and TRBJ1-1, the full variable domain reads EPEVTQTPSHQVTQMGQEVILRCVPISNHLYFYWYRQILGQKVEFLVSFYNNEISEKSEIFDDQFSVERPDGSNFTLKIRSTKLEDSAMYFCASSESRTANTEAFFGQGTRLTVV.

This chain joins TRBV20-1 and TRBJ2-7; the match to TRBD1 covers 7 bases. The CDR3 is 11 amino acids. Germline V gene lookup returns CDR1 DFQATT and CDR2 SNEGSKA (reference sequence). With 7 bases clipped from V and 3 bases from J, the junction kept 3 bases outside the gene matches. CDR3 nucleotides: TGCAGTGTGCAGGGGGACTACGAGCAGTACTTC. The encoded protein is CSVQGDYEQYF.

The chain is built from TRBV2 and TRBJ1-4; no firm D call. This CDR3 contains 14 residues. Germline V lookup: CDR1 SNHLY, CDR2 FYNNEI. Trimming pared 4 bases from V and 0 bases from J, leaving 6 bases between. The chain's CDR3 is CASSVKATNEKLFF. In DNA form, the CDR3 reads TGTGCCAGCAGTGTGAAAGCAACTAATGAAAAACTGTTTTTT.

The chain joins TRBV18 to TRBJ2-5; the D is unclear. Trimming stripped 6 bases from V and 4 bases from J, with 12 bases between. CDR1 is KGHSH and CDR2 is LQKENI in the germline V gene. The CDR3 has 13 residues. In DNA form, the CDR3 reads TGTGCCAGCTCCCCTTCAGAGGCAGAGACCCAGTACTTC. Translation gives CASSPSEAETQYF.

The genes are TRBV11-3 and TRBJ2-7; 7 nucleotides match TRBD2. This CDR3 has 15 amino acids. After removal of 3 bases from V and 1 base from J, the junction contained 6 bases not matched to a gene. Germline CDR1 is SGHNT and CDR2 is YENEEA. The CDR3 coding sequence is TGTGCCAGCAGCTTTGGGGGGGAAGGGTCCTACGAGCAGTACTTC. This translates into CASSFGGEGSYEQYF.

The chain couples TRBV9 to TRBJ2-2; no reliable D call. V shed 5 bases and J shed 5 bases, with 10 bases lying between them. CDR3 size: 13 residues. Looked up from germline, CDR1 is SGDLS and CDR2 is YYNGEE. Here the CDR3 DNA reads TGTGCCAGCAGACCTATAGGGACCGGGGAGCTGTTTTTT. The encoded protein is CASRPIGTGELFF.

The CDR3 nucleotides read TGTGCCAGCAGCAGCTATTTGAACACTGAAGCTTTCTTT. Amino acids: CASSSYLNTEAFF. This chain uses TRBV7-9 with TRBJ1-1; D uncertain. CDR1 and CDR2 from the germline V gene are SEHNR and FQNEAQ (reference sequence). The CDR3 sequence is 13 residues long. Trimming took off 5 bases at V and 0 bases at J, with 7 bases between the two ends.

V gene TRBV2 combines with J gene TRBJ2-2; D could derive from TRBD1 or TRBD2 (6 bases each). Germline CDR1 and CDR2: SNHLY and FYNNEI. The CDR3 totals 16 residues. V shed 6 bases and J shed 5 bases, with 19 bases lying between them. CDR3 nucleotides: TGTGCCAGCAGGGGCGGGGCCGGGGGCGGAACCGGGGAGCTGTTTTTT. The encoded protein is CASRGGAGGGTGELFF.

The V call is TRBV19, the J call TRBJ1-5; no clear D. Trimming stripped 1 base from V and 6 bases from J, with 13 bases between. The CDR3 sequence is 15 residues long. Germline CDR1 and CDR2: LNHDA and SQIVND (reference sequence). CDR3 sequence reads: CASSIGGGKGQPQHF. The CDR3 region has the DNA TGTGCCAGTAGTATAGGTGGCGGGAAGGGTCAGCCCCAGCATTTT.

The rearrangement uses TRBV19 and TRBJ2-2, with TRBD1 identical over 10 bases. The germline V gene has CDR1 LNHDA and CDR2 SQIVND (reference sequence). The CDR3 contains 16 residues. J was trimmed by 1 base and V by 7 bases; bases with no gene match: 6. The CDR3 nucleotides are TGTGCCAGTACCCGACAGGGGGCAGGGAACACCGGGGAGCTGTTTTTT. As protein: CASTRQGAGNTGELFF. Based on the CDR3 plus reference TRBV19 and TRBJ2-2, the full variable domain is DGGITQSPKYLFRKEGQNVTLSCEQNLNHDAMYWYRQDPGQGLRLIYYSQIVNDFQKGDIAEGYSVSREKKESFPLTVTSAQKNPTAFYLCASTRQGAGNTGELFFGEGSRLTVL.

CDR3 protein: CASSPLVDTQYF. CDR3 DNA sequence: TGTGCCAGCAGCCCGCTCGTGGATACGCAGTATTTT. The chain is built from TRBV7-9 and TRBJ2-3; D uncertain. Germline CDR1 is SEHNR and CDR2 is FQNEAQ (reference sequence). The CDR3 is 12 residues long. Trimming pared 5 bases from V and 6 bases from J, leaving 9 bases between.

The CDR3 sequence: CASSLRREQYF. The CDR3 DNA sequence: TGTGCCAGCAGTTTGCGCCGGGAGCAGTACTTC. The chain is built from TRBV28 and TRBJ2-7, with D unresolved. Trimming removed 3 bases from V and 7 bases from J, with 7 bases in between. This CDR3 contains 11 residues. Germline V gives CDR1 MDHEN, CDR2 SYDVKM.

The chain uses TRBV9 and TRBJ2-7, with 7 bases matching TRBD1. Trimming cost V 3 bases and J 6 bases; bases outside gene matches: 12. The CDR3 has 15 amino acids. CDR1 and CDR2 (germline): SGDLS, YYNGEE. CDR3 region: CASSATPTGLGEQYF. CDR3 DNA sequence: TGTGCCAGCAGCGCGACCCCGACAGGGTTGGGCGAGCAGTACTTC.

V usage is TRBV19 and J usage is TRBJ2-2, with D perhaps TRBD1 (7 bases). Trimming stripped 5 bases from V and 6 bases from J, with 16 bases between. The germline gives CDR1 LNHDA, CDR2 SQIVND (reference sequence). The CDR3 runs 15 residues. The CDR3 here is CASSSQGGEAGELFF. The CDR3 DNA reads TGTGCCAGTAGTTCCCAGGGGGGCGAGGCCGGGGAGCTGTTTTTT.

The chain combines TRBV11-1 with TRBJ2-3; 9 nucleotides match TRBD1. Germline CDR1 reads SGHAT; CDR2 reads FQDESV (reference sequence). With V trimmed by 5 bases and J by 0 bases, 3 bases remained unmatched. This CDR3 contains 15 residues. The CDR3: CASSGDRASTDTQYF. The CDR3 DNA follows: TGTGCCAGCAGCGGGGACAGGGCTAGCACAGATACGCAGTATTTT.

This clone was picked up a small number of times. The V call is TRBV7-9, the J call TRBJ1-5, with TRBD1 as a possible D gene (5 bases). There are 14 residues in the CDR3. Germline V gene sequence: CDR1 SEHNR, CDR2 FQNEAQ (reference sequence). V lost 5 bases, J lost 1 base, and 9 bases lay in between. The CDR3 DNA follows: TGTGCCAGCAGCCCACGGGGGAGCAATCAGCCCCAGCATTTT. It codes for CASSPRGSNQPQHF.

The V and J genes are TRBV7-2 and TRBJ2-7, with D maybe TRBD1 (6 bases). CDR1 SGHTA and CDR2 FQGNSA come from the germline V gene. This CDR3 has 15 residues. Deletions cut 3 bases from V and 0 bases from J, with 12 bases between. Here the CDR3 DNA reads TGTGCCAGCAGCTTGCCATACAGGGACTCCTACGAGCAGTACTTC. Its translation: CASSLPYRDSYEQYF.

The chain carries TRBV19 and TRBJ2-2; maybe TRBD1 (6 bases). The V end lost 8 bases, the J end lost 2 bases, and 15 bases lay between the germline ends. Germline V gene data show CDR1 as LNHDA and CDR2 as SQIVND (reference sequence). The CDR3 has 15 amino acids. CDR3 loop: CASGLGTLNTGELFF. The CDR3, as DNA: TGTGCCAGTGGGCTAGGGACACTAAACACCGGGGAGCTGTTTTTT.

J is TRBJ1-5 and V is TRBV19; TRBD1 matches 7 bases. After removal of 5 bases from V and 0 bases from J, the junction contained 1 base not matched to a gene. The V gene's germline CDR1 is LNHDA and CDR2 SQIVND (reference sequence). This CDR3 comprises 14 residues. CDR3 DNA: TGTGCCAGTAGTGGACAGGTTAGCAATCAGCCCCAGCATTTT. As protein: CASSGQVSNQPQHF. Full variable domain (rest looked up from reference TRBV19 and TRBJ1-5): DGGITQSPKYLFRKEGQNVTLSCEQNLNHDAMYWYRQDPGQGLRLIYYSQIVNDFQKGDIAEGYSVSREKKESFPLTVTSAQKNPTAFYLCASSGQVSNQPQHFGDGTRLSIL.

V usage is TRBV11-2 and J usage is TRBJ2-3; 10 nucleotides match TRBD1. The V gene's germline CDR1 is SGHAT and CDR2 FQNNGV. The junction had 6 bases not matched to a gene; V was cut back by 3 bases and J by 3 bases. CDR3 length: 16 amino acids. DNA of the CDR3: TGTGCCAGCAGCTTGCTCCCGGGACAGGGGACAGATACGCAGTATTTT. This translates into CASSLLPGQGTDTQYF.

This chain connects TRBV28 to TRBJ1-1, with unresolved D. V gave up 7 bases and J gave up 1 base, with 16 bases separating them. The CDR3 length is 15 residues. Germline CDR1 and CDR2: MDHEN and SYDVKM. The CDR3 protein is CASNRLRLRNTEAFF. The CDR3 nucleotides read TGTGCCAGCAATCGGCTGCGATTGCGGAACACTGAAGCTTTCTTT.

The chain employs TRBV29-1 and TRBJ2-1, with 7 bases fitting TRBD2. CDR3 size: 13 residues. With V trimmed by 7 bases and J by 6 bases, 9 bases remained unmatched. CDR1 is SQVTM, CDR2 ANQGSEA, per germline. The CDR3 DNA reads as TGCAGCGCTGAGAGGGGAGGGAGCAATGAGCAGTTCTTC. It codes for CSAERGGSNEQFF.

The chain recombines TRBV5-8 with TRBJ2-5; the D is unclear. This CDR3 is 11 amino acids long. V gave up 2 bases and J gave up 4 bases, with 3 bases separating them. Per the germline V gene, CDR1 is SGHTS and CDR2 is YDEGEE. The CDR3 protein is CASSLLETQYF. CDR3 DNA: TGTGCCAGCAGCTTATTAGAGACCCAGTACTTC.

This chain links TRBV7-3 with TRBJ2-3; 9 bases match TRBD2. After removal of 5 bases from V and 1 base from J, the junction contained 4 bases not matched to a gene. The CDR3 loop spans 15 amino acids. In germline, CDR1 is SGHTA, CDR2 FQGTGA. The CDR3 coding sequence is TGTGCCAGCAGCCCAACTAGCGGGCGCACAGATACGCAGTATTTT. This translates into CASSPTSGRTDTQYF.

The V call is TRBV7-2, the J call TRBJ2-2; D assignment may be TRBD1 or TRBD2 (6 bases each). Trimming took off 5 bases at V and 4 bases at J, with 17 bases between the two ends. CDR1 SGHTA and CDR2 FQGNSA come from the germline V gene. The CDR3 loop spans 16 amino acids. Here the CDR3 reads CASSPKGGGITGELFF. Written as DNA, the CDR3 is TGTGCCAGCAGCCCCAAGGGGGGTGGGATCACCGGGGAGCTGTTTTTT.

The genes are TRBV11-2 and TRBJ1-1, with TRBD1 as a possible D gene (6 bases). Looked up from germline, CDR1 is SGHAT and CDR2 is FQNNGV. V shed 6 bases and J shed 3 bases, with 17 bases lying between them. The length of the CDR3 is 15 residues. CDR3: CASSQGGGLHTEAFF. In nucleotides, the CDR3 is TGTGCCAGCAGTCAGGGCGGGGGGCTCCACACTGAAGCTTTCTTT.

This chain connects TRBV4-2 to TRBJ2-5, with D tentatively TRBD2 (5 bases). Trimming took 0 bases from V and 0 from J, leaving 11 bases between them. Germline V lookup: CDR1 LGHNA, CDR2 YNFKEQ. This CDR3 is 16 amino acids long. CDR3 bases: TGTGCCAGCAGCCAAGAAGGACTGGCGGACCAAGAGACCCAGTACTTC. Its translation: CASSQEGLADQETQYF.

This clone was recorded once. CDR3 nucleotides: TGTGCCAGTAGTACGACTAGCCGGGGGGATACGCAGTATTTT. Protein: CASSTTSRGDTQYF. The chain carries TRBV19 and TRBJ2-3, with 7 bases matching TRBD2. Germline-derived CDR1 and CDR2 are LNHDA and SQIVND (reference sequence). The ends lost 4 bases at V and 6 bases at J; junction bases unmatched: 7. The CDR3 runs 14 residues.

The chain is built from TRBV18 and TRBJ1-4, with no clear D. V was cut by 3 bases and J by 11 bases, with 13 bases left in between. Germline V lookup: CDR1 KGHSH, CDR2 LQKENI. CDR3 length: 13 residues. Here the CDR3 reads CASSPMAVGKLFF. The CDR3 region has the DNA TGTGCCAGCTCACCGATGGCAGTTGGTAAACTGTTTTTT.

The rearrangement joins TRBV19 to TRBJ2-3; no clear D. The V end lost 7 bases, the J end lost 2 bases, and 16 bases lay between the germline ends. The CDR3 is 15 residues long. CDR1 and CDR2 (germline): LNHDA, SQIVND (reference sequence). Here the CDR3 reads CASTLYGGATDTQYF. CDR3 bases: TGTGCCAGTACCCTATATGGCGGAGCCACAGATACGCAGTATTTT.

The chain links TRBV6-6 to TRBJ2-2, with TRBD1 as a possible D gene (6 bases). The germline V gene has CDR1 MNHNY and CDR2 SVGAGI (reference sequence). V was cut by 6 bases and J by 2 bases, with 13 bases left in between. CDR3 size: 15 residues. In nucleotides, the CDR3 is TGTGCCAGCAGAACCCCAGGGGCCAACACCGGGGAGCTGTTTTTT. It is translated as CASRTPGANTGELFF.

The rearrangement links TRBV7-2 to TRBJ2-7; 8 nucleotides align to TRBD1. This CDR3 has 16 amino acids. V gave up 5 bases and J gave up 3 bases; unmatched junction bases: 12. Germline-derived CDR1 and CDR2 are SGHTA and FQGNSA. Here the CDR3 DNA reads TGTGCCAGCAGCCCTACGACCGGGACAGGAGGCTACGAGCAGTACTTC. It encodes CASSPTTGTGGYEQYF.